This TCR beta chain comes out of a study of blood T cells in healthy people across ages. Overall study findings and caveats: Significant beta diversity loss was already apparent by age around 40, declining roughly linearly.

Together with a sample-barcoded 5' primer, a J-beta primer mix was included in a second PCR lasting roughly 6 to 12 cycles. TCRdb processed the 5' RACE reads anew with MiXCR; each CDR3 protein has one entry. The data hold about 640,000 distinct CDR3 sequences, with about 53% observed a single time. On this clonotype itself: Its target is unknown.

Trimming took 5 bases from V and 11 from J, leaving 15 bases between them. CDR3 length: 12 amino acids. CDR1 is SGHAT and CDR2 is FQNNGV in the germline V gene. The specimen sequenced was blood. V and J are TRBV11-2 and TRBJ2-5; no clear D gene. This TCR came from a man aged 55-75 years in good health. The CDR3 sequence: CASSAAPTAQYF. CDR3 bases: TGTGCCAGCAGCGCCGCCCCTACGGCGCAGTACTTC.